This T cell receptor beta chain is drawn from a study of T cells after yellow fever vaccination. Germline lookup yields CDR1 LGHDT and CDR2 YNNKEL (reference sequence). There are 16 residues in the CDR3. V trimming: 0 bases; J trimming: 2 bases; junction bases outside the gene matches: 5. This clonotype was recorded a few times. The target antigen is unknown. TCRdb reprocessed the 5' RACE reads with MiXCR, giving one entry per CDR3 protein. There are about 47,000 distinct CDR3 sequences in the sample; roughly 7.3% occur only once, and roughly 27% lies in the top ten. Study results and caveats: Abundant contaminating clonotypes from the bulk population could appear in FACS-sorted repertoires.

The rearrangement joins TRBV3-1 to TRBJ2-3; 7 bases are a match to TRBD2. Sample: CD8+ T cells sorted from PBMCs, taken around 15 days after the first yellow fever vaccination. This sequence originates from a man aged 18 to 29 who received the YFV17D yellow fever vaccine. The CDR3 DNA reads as TGTGCCAGCAGCCAAGATTCGGGGGGAAACACAGATACGCAGTATTTT. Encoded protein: CASSQDSGGNTDTQYF.